This entry describes one T cell receptor (beta chain). The germline V gene encodes CDR1 SGHTA and CDR2 FQGNSA. The CDR3 is 14 residues long. The junction had 0 bases not matched to a gene; V was cut back by 5 bases and J by 3 bases. In the source study's methods: Amplification from reference gene primers served as the basis for estimated nucleated cell counts. TCRdb keeps only in-frame clones here, not all; method: immunoSEQ multiplex PCR. The D gene and trimming were derived from the DNA, and the V and J assignments and clone size from that table. The sample includes 150,000 to 200,000 clones, roughly 82% of them seen just once. Everyone who took part was roughly 18 to 89 years old, and they came from some 23 US areas. Allocation to cohorts depended on clinical history reported by the participants. The data belong to a study of blood T cell repertoires in COVID-19.

The sequenced material came from PBMCs or T cells enriched from blood (not recorded which). The chain couples TRBV7-2 to TRBJ1-5, with 11 positions matching TRBD1. The sequence was obtained from an older woman with acute COVID-19. As DNA, the CDR3 is TGTGCCAGCAGCGGACAGGGGGCCAATCAGCCCCAGCATTTT. This codes for CASSGQGANQPQHF.